The 26 T cell receptor beta chains listed next were all sequenced from one sample in a study of blood T cell repertoires in COVID-19. The assay was immunoSEQ multiplex PCR, and TCRdb's table has in-frame clones only and misses some. The data hold 200,000 or so clones, with about 80% observed a single time. The sequenced material came from peripheral blood. The source of these receptors is a human donor with acute or convalescent COVID-19. The donor label of this sample is uncertain.

This clone was seen just once. The rearrangement joins TRBV7-3 to TRBJ2-7; 11 bases are a match to TRBD2. Germline CDR1 is SGHTA and CDR2 is FQGTGA. CDR3 length: 15 amino acids. The junction had 3 bases not matched to a gene; V was cut back by 1 base and J by 4 bases. The CDR3 sequence: CASSLRLAGPYEQYF. The CDR3 nucleotides read TGTGCCAGCAGCTTAAGACTAGCGGGACCATACGAGCAGTACTTC.

This clone was seen once. The chain employs TRBV24-1 and TRBJ2-7, with TRBD2 as a possible D gene (7 bases). The length of the CDR3 is 15 residues. CDR1 and CDR2 (germline): KGHDR, SFDVKD. The V end lost 5 bases, the J end lost 3 bases, and 16 bases lay between the germline ends. CDR3 residues: CATSARGGGSYEQYF. The CDR3 DNA is TGTGCCACCAGTGCACGTGGGGGGGGCAGCTACGAGCAGTACTTC.

This sequence joins TRBV6-2 or TRBV6-3 and TRBJ1-5, with 7 positions matching TRBD1. J was trimmed by 7 bases and V by 5 bases; bases with no gene match: 11. Per the germline V gene, CDR1 is MNHEY and CDR2 is SVGEGT. The length of the CDR3 is 15 residues. The CDR3, as DNA: TGTGCCAGCAGTAAACAGGGGATACTGGGACAGCCCCAGCATTTT. The encoded protein is CASSKQGILGQPQHF.

The sample holds a few counts of this clone. V is TRBV7-8 and J is TRBJ1-4, with unresolved D. V was shortened by 2 bases and J by 3 bases, with 7 bases between the two germline ends. The length of the CDR3 is 14 residues. From germline, CDR1 is SGHVS and CDR2 FQNEAQ. The CDR3 DNA reads as TGTGCCAGCAGCTTATTTGGGCCTAATGAAAAACTGTTTTTT. Residues: CASSLFGPNEKLFF.

The chain joins TRBV28 to TRBJ1-5, with TRBD1 matching over 8 bases. This CDR3 is 15 amino acids long. V was pared by 5 bases and J by 4 bases, with 7 bases of the junction left unmatched. Germline loops: CDR1 MDHEN, CDR2 SYDVKM. As DNA, the CDR3 is TGTGCCAGCAGTACAGGGGACAGGAAAAATCAGCCCCAGCATTTT. Its translation: CASSTGDRKNQPQHF.

The rearrangement joins TRBV2 to TRBJ2-2; D possibly corresponds to TRBD1 (5 bases). V was trimmed by 7 bases and J by 6 bases, leaving 15 bases between them. The V gene's germline CDR1 is SNHLY and CDR2 FYNNEI. The CDR3 contains 14 residues. CDR3 loop: CASKGIVGAGELFF. DNA for the CDR3: TGTGCCAGCAAGGGCATAGTAGGGGCCGGGGAGCTGTTTTTT.

CDR3 in amino acids: CASSVSTWLAGETQYF. CDR3 coding DNA: TGTGCCAGCAGCGTATCCACTTGGCTAGCGGGAGAGACCCAGTACTTC. The V and J genes are TRBV9 and TRBJ2-5, with TRBD2 identical over 8 bases. The V gene's germline CDR1 is SGDLS and CDR2 YYNGEE. The CDR3 consists of 16 residues. Trimming at V came to 1 base and at J to 4 bases, leaving 9 bases not matched to a gene.

This clone occurred a few times. This sequence joins TRBV6-5 and TRBJ2-7; 9 bases map to TRBD2. The CDR3 length is 14 residues. V was pared by 6 bases and J by 8 bases, with 11 bases of the junction left unmatched. Germline values: CDR1 MNHEY, CDR2 SVGAGI. CDR3 nucleotides: TGTGCCAGCAGAAATATAGCGGGAGATCTCAAGCAGTACTTC. Translated: CASRNIAGDLKQYF.

The sample holds a few counts of this clone. V is TRBV30 and J is TRBJ2-2; D not resolved. The V gene lost 2 bases and the J gene lost 0 bases, with 4 bases spanning the gap. Germline lookup yields CDR1 GTSNPN and CDR2 SVGIG (reference sequence). CDR3 length: 13 residues. The CDR3 loop is CAWSSSNTGELFF. In DNA form, the CDR3 reads TGTGCCTGGAGTTCGTCGAACACCGGGGAGCTGTTTTTT.

V is TRBV5-4 and J is TRBJ2-4; 8 nucleotides line up with TRBD2. The trim removed 3 bases at V and 0 bases at J, leaving 5 bases unmatched. Per the germline V gene, CDR1 is SGHNT and CDR2 is YYREEE (reference sequence). The CDR3 consists of 16 residues. CDR3 nucleotide sequence: TGTGCCAGCAGCTCCGGGGGGGGTCTAGCCAAAAACATTCAGTACTTC. Translated, it gives CASSSGGGLAKNIQYF.

The gene calls are TRBV7-2 and TRBJ2-1; weak D call: TRBD2 (6 bases). The CDR3 has 16 residues. Trimming stripped 5 bases from V and 3 bases from J, with 17 bases between. CDR1 SGHTA and CDR2 FQGNSA come from the germline V gene. In nucleotides, the CDR3 is TGTGCCAGCAGCGAAACGGGGCGGGGAATCTACAATGAGCAGTTCTTC. It specifies CASSETGRGIYNEQFF.

Only a few counts were recorded for this clone. The gene calls are TRBV27 and TRBJ1-2, with TRBD1 identical over 7 bases. The germline V gene has CDR1 MNHEY and CDR2 SMNVEV (reference sequence). V shed 2 bases, J shed 4 bases, and the junction held 4 bases outside the gene matches. The CDR3 extends over 14 amino acids. This CDR3 reads CASSLSPGGYGYTF. CDR3 DNA sequence: TGTGCCAGCAGTTTAAGTCCAGGGGGCTATGGCTACACCTTC.

This rearrangement joins TRBV15 to TRBJ2-1; 11 bases are shared with TRBD2. The CDR3 extends over 18 amino acids. V shed 0 bases and J 2 bases; nucleotides not matched to a gene: 6. The germline gives CDR1 LNHNV, CDR2 YYDKDF (reference sequence). The CDR3 protein is CATSRDTSGSVTYNEQFF. DNA of the CDR3: TGTGCCACCAGCAGAGATACTAGCGGGAGTGTCACCTACAATGAGCAGTTCTTC. Supplemented by reference TRBV15 and TRBJ2-1, the full variable domain reads DAMVIQNPRYQVTQFGKPVTLSCSQTLNHNVMYWYQQKSSQAPKLLFHYYDKDFNNEADTPDNFQSRRPNTSFCFLDIRSPGLGDTAMYLCATSRDTSGSVTYNEQFFGPGTRLTVL.

This clone was found once. The rearrangement links TRBV30 to TRBJ1-6; 7 nucleotides agree with TRBD1. The CDR3 contains 16 residues. From germline, CDR1 is GTSNPN and CDR2 SVGIG (reference sequence). The V and J ends lost 3 bases and 1 base, in that order; junction bases with no gene match: 6. The CDR3 nucleotides read TGTGCCTGGAGGATACAGGGGAATTCCTATAATTCACCCCTCCACTTT. Protein: CAWRIQGNSYNSPLHF.

The chain employs TRBV6-5 and TRBJ2-7; 7 bases are a match to TRBD2. J was trimmed by 6 bases and V by 2 bases; bases with no gene match: 7. Germline assignment: CDR1 MNHEY and CDR2 SVGAGI. CDR3 length: 14 residues. The CDR3, as DNA: TGTGCCAGCAGTTACGTGGCGGGAGACCGCGAGCAGTACTTC. It codes for CASSYVAGDREQYF.

CDR3 protein: CAISEFQGSYEQYF. As DNA, the CDR3 is TGTGCCATCAGTGAGTTTCAGGGGTCCTACGAGCAGTACTTC. This chain joins TRBV10-3 and TRBJ2-7, with D perhaps matching TRBD1 (6 bases). Trimming removed 1 base at V and 1 base at J, with 8 bases between. This CDR3 is built from 14 residues. Per germline, CDR1 ENHRY and CDR2 SYGVKD.

This chain joins TRBV7-3 and TRBJ2-6; a weak D match, TRBD2 (6 bases). This CDR3 region has 15 residues. The germline V gene has CDR1 SGHTA and CDR2 FQGTGA. The V gene lost 2 bases and the J gene lost 6 bases, with 11 bases spanning the gap. This CDR3 reads CASSLPGGVANVLTF. In DNA, the CDR3 is TGTGCCAGCAGCTTACCGGGCGGGGTGGCCAACGTCCTGACTTTC.

The rearrangement uses TRBV14 and TRBJ2-5; D is possibly TRBD1 (6 bases). The V end was cut by 1 base, the J end by 4 bases, with 10 bases between. The CDR3 loop spans 14 amino acids. Germline CDR1 is SGHDN and CDR2 is FVKESK. The DNA of the CDR3 is TGTGCCAGCAGCCAAGGGACAGTTGGAGAGACCCAGTACTTC. Its protein is CASSQGTVGETQYF.

This chain connects TRBV18 to TRBJ1-6, with D possibly matching TRBD1 (6 bases). With 6 bases removed from V and 1 base from J, the gap between germline ends came to 10 bases. Per germline, CDR1 KGHSH and CDR2 LQKENI. The CDR3 spans 15 residues. CDR3 nucleotide sequence: TGTGCCAGCTCCCTCGACAGGTCCTATAATTCACCCCTCCACTTT. Protein: CASSLDRSYNSPLHF.

This sequence joins TRBV7-5 and TRBJ1-4; the D call TRBD1 from the table was never checked on the DNA. TRBV7-5 is a known pseudogene. The CDR3 is made up of 14 amino acids. CDR3 nucleotides: TGTGTCAGAAGCTTCAGGGGGCAGAATGAAAAACTGTTTTTT. It translates to CVRSFRGQNEKLFF.

The chain carries TRBV18 and TRBJ2-2; D is uncertain. The CDR3 runs to 16 residues. Trimming took off 2 bases at V and 2 bases at J, with 12 bases between the two ends. Germline V gene lookup returns CDR1 KGHSH and CDR2 LQKENI. This CDR3 reads CASSPALARNTGELFF. CDR3 in DNA: TGTGCCAGCTCACCAGCCTTAGCCAGAAACACCGGGGAGCTGTTTTTT.

The chain uses TRBV9 and TRBJ2-1; the match to TRBD2 covers 9 bases. The CDR3 spans 16 residues. The ends lost 4 bases at V and 3 bases at J; junction bases unmatched: 8. The V gene's germline CDR1 is SGDLS and CDR2 YYNGEE. CDR3: CASSSRLAENYNEQFF. CDR3 sequence (DNA): TGTGCCAGCAGCTCAAGACTAGCGGAAAACTACAATGAGCAGTTCTTC.

CDR3 nucleotides: TGTGCCTGTGGGGTGAACAGGGGGAAAGGCTACACCTTC. Translating it yields CACGVNRGKGYTF. The chain uses TRBV30 and TRBJ1-2, with 8 nucleotides matching TRBD1. Germline loops: CDR1 GTSNPN, CDR2 SVGIG (reference sequence). CDR3 length: 13 amino acids. Germline trimming cut 6 bases from V and 8 bases from J; bases unmatched to any gene: 11.

The table lists this clone with a few counts. This chain links TRBV6-5 with TRBJ2-1; D might be TRBD1 (5 bases). Trimming stripped 5 bases from V and 0 bases from J, with 11 bases between. This CDR3 has 15 residues. CDR1 MNHEY and CDR2 SVGAGI come from the germline V gene. DNA for the CDR3: TGTGCCAGCAGTACCAGGGTAAGCTCCTACAATGAGCAGTTCTTC. Residues: CASSTRVSSYNEQFF.

The chain has TRBV7-3 and TRBJ1-6; possible D gene TRBD1, 6 bases. This CDR3 is built from 14 residues. Trimming took 2 bases from V and 10 from J, leaving 12 bases between them. CDR1 is SGHTA and CDR2 is FQGTGA in the germline V gene. The CDR3 is CASSLSGVGSPLHF. CDR3 DNA: TGTGCCAGCAGCTTATCAGGGGTCGGCTCACCCCTCCACTTT.

This chain joins TRBV12-3 or TRBV12-4 and TRBJ2-7; possible D gene TRBD2, 5 bases. This CDR3 contains 12 residues. The V and J ends lost 6 bases and 4 bases respectively, with 10 bases between them. The CDR3 DNA reads TGTGCCAGCAGCGCTCGGACTTACGAGCAGTACTTC. This translates into CASSARTYEQYF.